The T cell receptor (beta chain) under discussion was sequenced for a study of T cell therapy after organ transplantation. About this clone itself: Its antigen is not identified.

Sequenced by immunoSEQ multiplex PCR; TCRdb stores in-frame clones only, minus some. The profile shows 45,000 to 50,000 clones, less than 95% of them singletons. General study results and limits: Antirejection and antiviral medication effects could not be assessed.

The CDR3 sequence is 12 residues long. V was pared by 10 bases and J by 5 bases, with 14 bases between. Germline CDR1 is MNHEY and CDR2 is SVGAGI. The gene calls are TRBV6-5 and TRBJ2-5; D is tentatively TRBD1 or TRBD2 (5 bases each). This TCR was sampled from a human patient who had received a solid organ transplant and had CMV disease. Sequencing was performed on CD8+ T cells from blood, taken before autologous CMV-specific T cell therapy. CDR3: CATGTAFETQYF. The CDR3 DNA is TGTGCCACCGGGACCGCCTTCGAGACCCAGTACTTC.